This T cell receptor beta chain came from a study of shared clonotypes between healthy human individuals. At the deep level, the assay was run. Several immunoSEQ plates held equal portions of the genomic DNA taken from each subset. Assay used: immunoSEQ multiplex PCR; TCRdb lists only in-frame clones, some missing. The data contain 2 million to 2.5 million clones, about 92% of them seen just once; the ten biggest clones take up 1.5% to 2%. Only CD45RO-negative cells positively selected for CCR7 counted as naive CD8 cells, so terminally differentiated effector memory CD45RA+ cells were excluded. The donors were all Caucasian adults (living in Nashville, Tennessee). V lost 3 bases and J lost 9, with 9 bases in between. CDR1 and CDR2 from the germline V gene are MDHEN and SYDVKM. The CDR3 contains 12 residues.

Sequenced sample: naive CD8+ T cells from PBMCs. The chain recombines TRBV28 with TRBJ2-1; D is ambiguous. The TCR sequence derives from a man younger than 35 in good health. Some clones in this sample may be carry-over from other donors' samples. The chain's CDR3 is CASSFAFGEQFF. CDR3 bases: TGTGCCAGCAGTTTCGCCTTTGGTGAGCAGTTCTTC.